The next 21 T cell receptor beta chains were all read from a single sample in a study of blood T cell repertoires in COVID-19. Using immunoSEQ multiplex PCR, the repertoire was profiled, and TCRdb retains in-frame clones only, with some absent. The sample lists around 200,000 clones, roughly 80% seen once, with around 9.3% in the top ten. Input material: peripheral blood. The receptors derive from a woman older than 75 with acute or convalescent COVID-19.

The chain joins TRBV18 to TRBJ1-5; 9 nucleotides match TRBD1. This CDR3 spans 17 amino acids. Germline-derived CDR1 and CDR2 are KGHSH and LQKENI. V was clipped by 4 bases and J by 0 bases; unmatched bases: 7. The CDR3 spells CASSQTGGAHSNQPQHF. The CDR3 DNA reads as TGTGCCAGCTCACAAACAGGGGGCGCACATAGCAATCAGCCCCAGCATTTT.

The J gene is TRBJ1-6, the V gene TRBV7-2; no firm D call. V was clipped by 5 bases and J by 0 bases, with 5 bases between them. The CDR3 totals 14 residues. Germline-derived CDR1 and CDR2 are SGHTA and FQGNSA. CDR3: CASSLNSYNSPLHF. The CDR3 nucleotides are TGTGCCAGCAGCCTTAACTCCTATAATTCACCCCTCCACTTT. Variable domain in full (rest from reference TRBV7-2 and TRBJ1-6): GAGVSQSPSNKVTEKGKDVELRCDPISGHTALYWYRQSLGQGLEFLIYFQGNSAPDKSGLPSDRFSAERTGGSVSTLTIQRTQQEDSAVYLCASSLNSYNSPLHFGNGTRLTVT.

J is TRBJ1-1 and V is TRBV19, with 7 bases identical to TRBD1. This CDR3 comprises 15 residues. Germline V gene lookup returns CDR1 LNHDA and CDR2 SQIVND (reference sequence). V gave up 6 bases and J gave up 4 bases; unmatched junction bases: 11. This CDR3 is CASRPRGGAGTEAFF. DNA of the CDR3: TGTGCCAGTAGACCCAGAGGGGGCGCGGGCACTGAAGCTTTCTTT.

The chain uses TRBV18 and TRBJ1-6; unclear D gene. There are 16 residues in the CDR3. The germline V and J ends were trimmed by 3 bases and 5 bases, with 14 bases remaining between them. CDR1 is KGHSH and CDR2 is LQKENI in the germline V gene. CDR3 amino acids: CASSPSTGENNSPLHF. CDR3 nucleotide sequence: TGTGCCAGCTCACCTTCTACCGGGGAGAATAATTCACCCCTCCACTTT.

The chain couples TRBV9 to TRBJ1-1; D remains unclear. V lost 1 base, J lost 1 base, and 11 bases lay in between. The CDR3 sequence is 15 residues long. Germline V gene data show CDR1 as SGDLS and CDR2 as YYNGEE. CDR3: CASSVPRDANTEAFF. The CDR3, as DNA: TGTGCCAGCAGCGTACCCCGGGATGCGAACACTGAAGCTTTCTTT.

The gene calls are TRBV30 and TRBJ1-5; D is undetermined. In germline, CDR1 is GTSNPN, CDR2 SVGIG (reference sequence). Between the trimmed V and J ends, which lost 5 bases and 2 bases, there was a span of 10 bases. This CDR3 contains 13 residues. The CDR3 region is CAWAPGGNQPQHF. CDR3 in DNA: TGTGCCTGGGCGCCCGGGGGCAATCAGCCCCAGCATTTT.

The chain recombines TRBV11-3 with TRBJ1-2; tentative D call: TRBD1 (5 bases). Germline CDR1 and CDR2: SGHNT and YENEEA. V gave up 1 base and J gave up 0 bases, with 9 bases separating them. This CDR3 contains 15 residues. The CDR3 DNA is TGTGCCAGCAGCTTAGGGACAACAGCTAACTATGGCTACACCTTC. Translation: CASSLGTTANYGYTF.

The chain recombines TRBV3-1 (or the pseudogene TRBV3-2) with TRBJ1-2; 7 nucleotides agree with TRBD1. V lost 4 bases, J lost 4 bases, and 12 bases stayed unmatched. Germline V gene lookup returns CDR1 LGHDT and CDR2 YNNKEL (reference sequence). This CDR3 is 16 amino acids long. The CDR3 loop reads CASSPTWAGGPYGYTF. The CDR3 DNA reads as TGTGCCAGCAGCCCGACATGGGCAGGGGGGCCCTATGGCTACACCTTC.

The chain links TRBV12-5 to TRBJ1-1; 7 bases align to TRBD1. The CDR3 has 13 residues. Germline V gene lookup returns CDR1 LGHNT and CDR2 FRNRAP. J gave up 6 bases and V 6 bases, and 7 bases lay outside the gene matches. CDR3 amino acids: CASGRRQGAEAFF. The CDR3 nucleotides read TGTGCTAGTGGCCGACGACAGGGCGCTGAAGCTTTCTTT.

This clone was observed a single time. The chain combines TRBV2 with TRBJ2-7, with D possibly being TRBD1 (8 bases). V was cut by 7 bases and J by 0 bases, with 13 bases left in between. CDR1 and CDR2 (germline): SNHLY, FYNNEI. The CDR3 is 14 residues long. The CDR3 DNA reads as TGTGCCAGCAAGGACAGGGAGGGCTCCTACGAGCAGTACTTC. The encoded protein is CASKDREGSYEQYF.

CDR3 region: CASSLGTGYSYGYTF. The CDR3 DNA sequence: TGTGCCAGCAGCTTAGGCACAGGGTATAGCTATGGCTACACCTTC. The rearrangement links TRBV7-2 to TRBJ1-2, with a possible D match to TRBD1 (6 bases). From germline, CDR1 is SGHTA and CDR2 FQGNSA. V lost 1 base to trimming and J lost 4 bases, with 13 bases between them. The CDR3 totals 15 residues.

V gene TRBV9 combines with J gene TRBJ2-5, with 7 bases fitting TRBD1. CDR3 length equals 13 residues. The trim removed 4 bases at V and 5 bases at J, leaving 5 bases unmatched. The germline V gene has CDR1 SGDLS and CDR2 YYNGEE. CDR3 loop: CASSFQGEETQYF. Written as DNA, the CDR3 is TGTGCCAGCAGCTTTCAGGGGGAGGAGACCCAGTACTTC.

J is TRBJ1-1 and V is TRBV14; no clear D gene. V gave up 0 bases and J gave up 4 bases, with 12 bases separating them. In germline, CDR1 is SGHDN, CDR2 FVKESK. This CDR3 is 15 amino acids long. CDR3 DNA: TGTGCCAGCAGCCAAGACGAGGGAGAGGGCACTGAAGCTTTCTTT. Translated, it gives CASSQDEGEGTEAFF. Filled out from reference TRBV14 and TRBJ1-1, the complete variable domain reads EAGVTQFPSHSVIEKGQTVTLRCDPISGHDNLYWYRRVMGKEIKFLLHFVKESKQDESGMPNNRFLAERTGGTYSTLKVQPAELEDSGVYFCASSQDEGEGTEAFFGQGTRLTVV.

The CDR3 loop is CASSLRTGDYEQYF. DNA for the CDR3: TGTGCCAGCAGCCTCCGGACAGGGGACTACGAGCAGTACTTC. The rearrangement joins TRBV11-3 to TRBJ2-7; 9 bases align to TRBD1. V was pared by 5 bases and J by 3 bases, with 5 bases of the junction left unmatched. Germline CDR1 SGHNT, CDR2 YENEEA. This CDR3 comprises 14 residues.

The chain recombines TRBV7-9 with TRBJ1-2; 8 bases map to TRBD1. The CDR3 sequence is 15 residues long. The V and J ends lost 1 base and 3 bases, in that order; junction bases with no gene match: 4. Germline values: CDR1 SEHNR, CDR2 FQNEAQ (reference sequence). The CDR3 DNA is TGTGCCAGCAGCTTAGACGGACAGGGCGACTATGGCTACACCTTC. This translates into CASSLDGQGDYGYTF.

V is TRBV20-1 and J is TRBJ1-1, with D hard to call. The CDR3 runs 11 residues. CDR1 is DFQATT and CDR2 is SNEGSKA in the germline V gene (reference sequence). V lost 5 bases to trimming and J lost 6 bases, with 10 bases between them. Here the CDR3 reads CSAEEFPEAFF. CDR3 DNA: TGCAGTGCTGAGGAGTTCCCTGAAGCTTTCTTT.

This clone showed up many times. This sequence joins TRBV19 and TRBJ1-1; weak D call: TRBD1 (6 bases). Germline assignment: CDR1 LNHDA and CDR2 SQIVND (reference sequence). This CDR3 is built from 13 residues. V lost 10 bases and J lost 6, with 18 bases in between. The CDR3 nucleotides are TGTGCCATCAAAGGGACATTAGTCGCTGAAGCTTTCTTT. Translated, it gives CAIKGTLVAEAFF.

The chain links TRBV5-4 to TRBJ1-1; 8 bases match TRBD1. In germline, CDR1 is SGHNT, CDR2 YYREEE (reference sequence). V gave up 4 bases and J gave up 0 bases; unmatched junction bases: 2. This CDR3 contains 14 residues. CDR3: CASSRDRMNTEAFF. For the CDR3, the DNA is TGTGCCAGCAGCCGGGACAGGATGAACACTGAAGCTTTCTTT.

V and J are TRBV20-1 and TRBJ1-5; D remains unclear. The CDR3 covers 11 residues. Germline loops: CDR1 DFQATT, CDR2 SNEGSKA (reference sequence). V was pared by 3 bases and J by 5 bases, with 5 bases between. The CDR3 sequence is CSASTDQPQHF. In nucleotides, the CDR3 is TGCAGTGCTAGCACGGATCAGCCCCAGCATTTT.

The genes are TRBV9 and TRBJ2-5; perhaps TRBD2 as D (5 bases). Trimming took off 4 bases at V and 7 bases at J, with 14 bases between the two ends. From germline, CDR1 is SGDLS and CDR2 YYNGEE. The CDR3 covers 13 residues. CDR3: CASSPPVRGTQYF. DNA of the CDR3: TGTGCCAGCAGCCCCCCCGTCCGGGGGACCCAGTACTTC.

The V gene is TRBV4-2, the J gene TRBJ2-1; 12 bases align to TRBD2. CDR3 length: 17 amino acids. CDR1 LGHNA and CDR2 YNFKEQ come from the germline V gene. Germline trimming cut 3 bases from V and 2 bases from J; bases unmatched to any gene: 5. In DNA form, the CDR3 reads TGTGCCAGCAGCCAGGCCGCTAGCGGGGGGGCCTACAATGAGCAGTTCTTC. It codes for CASSQAASGGAYNEQFF.